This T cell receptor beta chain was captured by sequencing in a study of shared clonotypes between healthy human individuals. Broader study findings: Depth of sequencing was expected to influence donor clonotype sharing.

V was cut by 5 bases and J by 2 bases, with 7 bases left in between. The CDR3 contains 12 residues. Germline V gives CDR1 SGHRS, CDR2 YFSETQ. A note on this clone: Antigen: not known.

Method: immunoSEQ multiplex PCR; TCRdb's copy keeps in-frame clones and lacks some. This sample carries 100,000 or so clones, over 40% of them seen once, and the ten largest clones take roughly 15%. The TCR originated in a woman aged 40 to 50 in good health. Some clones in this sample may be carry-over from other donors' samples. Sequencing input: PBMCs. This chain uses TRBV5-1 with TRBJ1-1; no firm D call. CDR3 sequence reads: CASREINTEAFF. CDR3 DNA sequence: TGCGCCAGCAGGGAAATTAACACTGAAGCTTTCTTT.